The 21 T cell receptor beta chains presented below share a single source sample, sequenced in a study of T cell repertoires in cytomegalovirus infection. TCRdb analysed the reads with MiXCR anew, one entry per CDR3 protein. This table has about 740,000 distinct CDR3 sequences, 35% to 45% appearing once. The material sequenced was PBMCs. These TCRs come from a human donor in good health (CMV status not recorded). Some clones in this sample may be carry-over from other donors' samples.

This chain uses TRBV24-1 with TRBJ1-5; no clear D gene. Trimming stripped 6 bases from V and 0 bases from J, with 5 bases between. CDR3 length: 13 residues. Germline CDR1 is KGHDR and CDR2 is SFDVKD. The CDR3 sequence is CATSMNSNQPQHF. As DNA, the CDR3 is TGTGCCACCAGTATGAATAGCAATCAGCCCCAGCATTTT.

The chain couples TRBV5-1 to TRBJ2-2, with TRBD2 as a possible D gene (5 bases). The CDR3 is 14 residues long. Trimming cost V 4 bases and J 5 bases, with 12 bases left between them. Germline assignment: CDR1 SGHRS and CDR2 YFSETQ. This CDR3 reads CASSPIEGTGELFF. For the CDR3, the DNA is TGCGCCAGCAGCCCCATTGAGGGTACCGGGGAGCTGTTTTTT.

This chain connects TRBV12-3 or TRBV12-4 to TRBJ2-3, with D perhaps TRBD1 or TRBD2 (6 bases each). CDR3 length equals 15 residues. Deletions cut 1 base from V and 3 bases from J, with 11 bases between. CDR3 coding DNA: TGTGCCAGCAGTTTAGGAGGGGGGAAAACAGATACGCAGTATTTT. Its protein is CASSLGGGKTDTQYF.

The chain joins TRBV24-1 to TRBJ2-1, with a weak D call TRBD1 (5 bases). The length of the CDR3 is 16 residues. Germline CDR1 and CDR2: KGHDR and SFDVKD. V dropped 4 bases and J dropped 4 bases, with 16 bases sitting between them. CDR3 sequence reads: CATSEAPGSIYNEQFF. CDR3 nucleotide sequence: TGTGCCACCAGTGAGGCCCCAGGGTCTATTTACAATGAGCAGTTCTTC.

This clonotype came up a few times. This chain links TRBV28 with TRBJ1-1; 9 bases fit TRBD1. Trimming removed 6 bases from V and 11 bases from J; junction bases left unmatched: 10. Per the germline V gene, CDR1 is MDHEN and CDR2 is SYDVKM. This CDR3 has 13 amino acids. In nucleotides, the CDR3 is TGTGCCAGCAGGAGGGACAGGGCCCGCCAGGCTTTCTTT. Its translation is CASRRDRARQAFF.

The genes are TRBV3-1 and TRBJ2-1, with D hard to call. The CDR3 sequence is 16 residues long. Germline V gene sequence: CDR1 LGHDT, CDR2 YNNKEL (reference sequence). V lost 4 bases, J lost 2 bases, and 15 bases lay in between. In DNA form, the CDR3 reads TGTGCCAGCAGCCCCGGGTGGACCCAAACCTACAATGAGCAGTTCTTC. Residues: CASSPGWTQTYNEQFF.

This chain links TRBV7-9 with TRBJ1-1; a weak D match, TRBD1 (5 bases). Per the germline V gene, CDR1 is SEHNR and CDR2 is FQNEAQ (reference sequence). V was cut by 4 bases and J by 0 bases, with 12 bases left in between. The CDR3 is 15 residues long. The CDR3 sequence: CASSSRTTMNTEAFF. CDR3 DNA sequence: TGTGCCAGCAGCTCTAGGACAACCATGAACACTGAAGCTTTCTTT.

In regard to this clonotype: At one end, the junction sequence differs from germline, possibly due to a read error. The J gene is TRBJ2-2, the V gene TRBV25-1; 9 positions agree with TRBD1. From germline, CDR1 is MGHDK and CDR2 SYGVNS. The CDR3 covers 17 residues. The CDR3 is CARSDFRDRDDTGELFF. As DNA, the CDR3 is TGTGCCAGAAGTGATTTCCGGGACAGGGACGACACCGGGGAGCTGTTTTTT.

This clonotype was picked up a small number of times. This rearrangement joins TRBV28 to TRBJ1-1, with 7 bases matching TRBD1. V dropped 9 bases and J dropped 7; count of bases not matched to a gene: 11. CDR1 is MDHEN, CDR2 SYDVKM, per germline. The CDR3 totals 13 residues. The CDR3 DNA sequence: TGTGCCAGTTCCCAGGGGGACCTCTATGAAGCTTTCTTT. Translated, it gives CASSQGDLYEAFF.

This clonotype was detected only a few times. The CDR3 sequence: CASISTAPYEQYF. The CDR3, as DNA: TGTGCCAGCATAAGCACAGCGCCCTACGAGCAGTACTTC. V usage is TRBV6-6 and J usage is TRBJ2-7; D ambiguous. The germline V gene encodes CDR1 MNHNY and CDR2 SVGAGI (reference sequence). V was pared by 7 bases and J by 2 bases, with 12 bases between. The length of the CDR3 is 13 residues.

CDR3 loop: CASSHGTNQETQYF. DNA of the CDR3: TGTGCCAGCAGCCACGGGACTAATCAAGAGACCCAGTACTTC. The chain combines TRBV3-1 with TRBJ2-5; TRBD2 aligns across 7 bases. CDR3 length: 14 amino acids. Trimming removed 3 bases from V and 2 bases from J; junction bases left unmatched: 3. CDR1 and CDR2 from the germline V gene are LGHDT and YNNKEL (reference sequence).

This chain connects TRBV19 to TRBJ1-1; D may be TRBD1 (5 bases). Trimming shortened V by 3 bases and J by 4 bases, and 15 bases separated the two germline ends. The CDR3 spans 15 residues. Germline V CDR1 and CDR2: LNHDA, SQIVND (reference sequence). DNA for the CDR3: TGTGCCAGTAGTATCGGGAATGGGGGTCGCACTGAAGCTTTCTTT. Protein sequence: CASSIGNGGRTEAFF.

V gene TRBV6-6 combines with J gene TRBJ2-1; 7 nucleotides match TRBD2. The CDR3 runs to 18 residues. V lost 0 bases to trimming and J lost 3 bases; unmatched junction nucleotides: 11. Germline V gives CDR1 MNHNY, CDR2 SVGAGI (reference sequence). This CDR3 is CASSYSRGAGKLYNEQFF. DNA for the CDR3: TGTGCCAGCAGTTACTCGAGAGGAGCGGGGAAACTCTACAATGAGCAGTTCTTC.

The chain carries TRBV19 and TRBJ2-1; TRBD2 matches 12 bases. J gave up 9 bases and V 6 bases, and 6 bases lay outside the gene matches. The CDR3 runs to 14 residues. Germline V gene lookup returns CDR1 LNHDA and CDR2 SQIVND (reference sequence). CDR3 region: CASRRLAGEGEQFF. CDR3 sequence (DNA): TGTGCCAGTAGACGACTAGCGGGGGAGGGTGAGCAGTTCTTC.

This chain uses TRBV28 with TRBJ2-1; TRBD2 matches at 13 bases. V gave up 6 bases and J gave up 7 bases; unmatched junction bases: 18. The CDR3 covers 19 residues. Germline assignment: CDR1 MDHEN and CDR2 SYDVKM. The CDR3 region is CASRVKLPRTSGSFNEQFF. CDR3 in DNA: TGTGCCAGCAGGGTCAAACTACCGAGGACTAGCGGGAGTTTTAATGAGCAGTTCTTC. Filled out from reference TRBV28 and TRBJ2-1, the complete variable domain reads DVKVTQSSRYLVKRTGEKVFLECVQDMDHENMFWYRQDPGLGLRLIYFSYDVKMKEKGDIPEGYSVSREKKERFSLILESASTNQTSMYLCASRVKLPRTSGSFNEQFFGPGTRLTVL.

This clonotype was recorded a few times. V gene TRBV5-1 combines with J gene TRBJ2-2; TRBD2 is a possible D gene (6 bases). Between the trimmed V and J ends, which lost 2 bases and 4 bases, there was a span of 9 bases. The germline V gene has CDR1 SGHRS and CDR2 YFSETQ. The CDR3 is 14 amino acids. CDR3 nucleotide sequence: TGCGCCAGCAGCTTTGGCGGGGTCACCGGGGAGCTGTTTTTT. Amino acid sequence: CASSFGGVTGELFF.

This sequence joins TRBV20-1 and TRBJ2-5; D not certain. The CDR3 runs to 17 residues. Germline V gene data show CDR1 as DFQATT and CDR2 as SNEGSKA (reference sequence). Trimming removed 5 bases from V and 4 bases from J, with 26 bases in between. CDR3 protein: CSAGSSVSPHTTETQYF. The CDR3 DNA follows: TGCAGTGCTGGTAGCTCGGTCTCTCCGCACACAACAGAGACCCAGTACTTC.

This chain joins TRBV5-1 and TRBJ2-7; a possible D gene is TRBD2 (5 bases). From germline, CDR1 is SGHRS and CDR2 YFSETQ. V gave up 7 bases and J gave up 5 bases, with 10 bases separating them. CDR3 length: 11 residues. CDR3 sequence: CASADGDEQYF. DNA for the CDR3: TGCGCCAGCGCTGACGGGGACGAGCAGTACTTC.

The V gene is TRBV2, the J gene TRBJ1-2; 7 bases are shared with TRBD1. Germline V gene sequence: CDR1 SNHLY, CDR2 FYNNEI. This CDR3 has 15 amino acids. V was clipped by 7 bases and J by 1 base; unmatched bases: 9. DNA of the CDR3: TGTGCCAGCAAACCGGACAGGACAGTTAACTATGGCTACACCTTC. The encoded protein is CASKPDRTVNYGYTF.

V and J are TRBV7-9 and TRBJ2-3; 9 nucleotides agree with TRBD2. This CDR3 spans 17 amino acids. In germline, CDR1 is SEHNR, CDR2 FQNEAQ (reference sequence). Unmatched junction bases numbered 13, after V lost 6 bases and J lost 3 bases. The DNA of the CDR3 is TGTGCCAGCAGTCCCACGACAAGCGGGGGGATAACAGATACGCAGTATTTT. Translated, it gives CASSPTTSGGITDTQYF.

The chain links TRBV20-1 to TRBJ2-2; 7 nucleotides align to TRBD2. CDR3 length: 15 residues. Germline V gene lookup returns CDR1 DFQATT and CDR2 SNEGSKA (reference sequence). V shed 0 bases and J 5 bases; nucleotides not matched to a gene: 6. This CDR3 reads CSAREGGSGTGELFF. The CDR3 DNA sequence: TGCAGTGCTAGAGAAGGCGGGAGCGGGACCGGGGAGCTGTTTTTT.